Presented here are 8 T cell receptor beta chains from one specimen sequenced in a study of control samples from healthy donors and cancer patients. The table came from immunoSEQ multiplex PCR; TCRdb's copy has only in-frame clones and leaves some out. The sample gives 140,000 to 150,000 clones, about nine tenths of which show up once; approximately 2.9% is in the top ten. The sequenced sample consisted of blood. These receptors came from a man in his thirties or forties in good health.

The CDR3 bases are TGTGCCAGCAGTGAATCCGGTGGGACAGCTAATCAGCCCCAGCATTTT. The encoded protein is CASSESGGTANQPQHF. This chain joins TRBV2 and TRBJ1-5; 7 nucleotides agree with TRBD1. The CDR3 runs to 16 residues. Trimming removed 2 bases from V and 4 bases from J; junction bases left unmatched: 8. The germline V gene has CDR1 SNHLY and CDR2 FYNNEI. Based on the CDR3 plus reference TRBV2 and TRBJ1-5, the full variable domain is EPEVTQTPSHQVTQMGQEVILRCVPISNHLYFYWYRQILGQKVEFLVSFYNNEISEKSEIFDDQFSVERPDGSNFTLKIRSTKLEDSAMYFCASSESGGTANQPQHFGDGTRLSIL.

V usage is TRBV5-8 and J usage is TRBJ1-1; D gene unclear. The CDR3 loop spans 16 amino acids. Germline V gene lookup returns CDR1 SGHTS and CDR2 YDEGEE. With 1 base removed from V and 0 bases from J, the gap between germline ends came to 13 bases. CDR3 region: CASSLRYRLMNTEAFF. DNA for the CDR3: TGTGCCAGCAGCTTGAGGTACCGGCTCATGAACACTGAAGCTTTCTTT.

The chain links TRBV2 to TRBJ2-7; D gene ambiguous. This CDR3 spans 13 amino acids. Trimming took 7 bases from V and 6 from J, leaving 16 bases between them. The germline gives CDR1 SNHLY, CDR2 FYNNEI. The CDR3 sequence: CASTTTNGGEQYF. Written as DNA, the CDR3 is TGTGCCAGCACTACTACCAATGGTGGCGAGCAGTACTTC.

The chain employs TRBV5-4 and TRBJ2-5; 12 nucleotides align to TRBD2. V shed 0 bases and J 2 bases; nucleotides not matched to a gene: 8. The V gene's germline CDR1 is SGHNT and CDR2 YYREEE (reference sequence). The CDR3 is made up of 18 amino acids. In DNA, the CDR3 is TGTGCCAGCAGCTTGGCCCTAGCGGGGGGGATACATCAAGAGACCCAGTACTTC. Translating gives CASSLALAGGIHQETQYF.

The gene calls are TRBV2 and TRBJ1-6, with D unclear. Deletions cut 8 bases from V and 5 bases from J, with 10 bases between. Germline-derived CDR1 and CDR2 are SNHLY and FYNNEI. The CDR3 length is 13 residues. CDR3 loop: CASASDNNSPLHF. CDR3 DNA sequence: TGTGCCAGCGCCTCAGATAATAATTCACCCCTCCACTTT.

The chain combines TRBV7-9 with TRBJ2-7; D might be TRBD2 (5 bases). Between the trimmed V and J ends, which lost 3 bases and 4 bases, there was a span of 25 bases. Looked up from germline, CDR1 is SEHNR and CDR2 is FQNEAQ (reference sequence). The CDR3 length is 18 residues. For the CDR3, the DNA is TGTGCCAGCAGCTTGCGGGCAGGTAGAAATGGTCACCTTTACGAGCAGTACTTC. Its protein product is CASSLRAGRNGHLYEQYF.

CDR3 sequence: CSVERTGAGVEQYF. The CDR3 bases are TGCAGCGTTGAAAGGACAGGGGCAGGGGTAGAGCAGTACTTC. The chain recombines TRBV29-1 with TRBJ2-7; 9 nucleotides line up with TRBD1. The germline CDR1 and CDR2 sequences are SQVTM and ANQGSEA. Losses at the gene ends were 2 bases for V and 7 bases for J; bases not matched to a gene: 9. The CDR3 is made up of 14 amino acids.

The chain recombines TRBV28 with TRBJ1-4; possibly TRBD1 for D (6 bases). The CDR3 sequence is 14 residues long. V was shortened by 2 bases and J by 8 bases, with 12 bases between the two germline ends. CDR1 and CDR2 from the germline V gene are MDHEN and SYDVKM. The CDR3 region is CASSLEGVWEKLFF. CDR3 nucleotides: TGTGCCAGCAGTTTAGAGGGGGTTTGGGAAAAACTGTTTTTT.